A selection of T cell receptor beta chains follows, all from one sample in a study of blood T cell repertoires in COVID-19. Sequencing was performed with immunoSEQ multiplex PCR; in TCRdb, only in-frame clones are kept and a portion is missing. The repertoire holds 220,000 or so clones, with more than 75% as singletons. Sequencing was performed on peripheral blood. These receptors were taken from a man in his fifties who had recovered from COVID-19. The CDR3 runs from the conserved cysteine through the conserved F or W. Fields, in order: J gene, clone size, V gene, D gene, CDR3 protein, CDR3 DNA. D genes are given only for firm matches. Only part of the rows carry a size: once, few, many, or a class if the clone is expanded.

j_gene: TRBJ2-7
abundance: once
v_gene: TRBV6-5
d_gene: TRBD1
CDR3aa: CASSLQGVNYEQYF
CDR3nt: TGTGCCAGCAGCCTACAGGGGGTGAACTACGAGCAGTACTTC

j_gene: TRBJ2-1
abundance: -
v_gene: TRBV29-1
d_gene: -
CDR3aa: CSVEANGVNEQFF
CDR3nt: TGCAGCGTTGAAGCGAACGGGGTCAATGAGCAGTTCTTC

j_gene: TRBJ1-1
abundance: -
v_gene: TRBV28
d_gene: -
CDR3aa: CASSSWGGYTEAFF
CDR3nt: TGTGCCAGCAGTTCGTGGGGGGGGTACACTGAAGCTTTCTTT

j_gene: TRBJ2-3
abundance: -
v_gene: TRBV7-2
d_gene: -
CDR3aa: CASSLVGGGTDTQYF
CDR3nt: TGTGCCAGCAGCTTAGTGGGAGGGGGGACAGATACGCAGTATTTT

j_gene: TRBJ2-3
abundance: -
v_gene: TRBV5-4
d_gene: -
CDR3aa: CASSLGQVPDTQYF
CDR3nt: TGTGCCAGCAGCTTGGGACAGGTCCCAGATACGCAGTATTTT

j_gene: TRBJ2-3
abundance: -
v_gene: TRBV6-6
d_gene: TRBD1
CDR3aa: CASSGTGGTDTQYF
CDR3nt: TGTGCCAGCAGCGGGACAGGGGGTACAGATACGCAGTATTTT

j_gene: TRBJ2-1
abundance: -
v_gene: TRBV5-1
d_gene: TRBD2
CDR3aa: CASSSSSGRYNEQFF
CDR3nt: TGCGCCAGCAGCTCTTCTAGCGGGAGGTACAATGAGCAGTTCTTC

j_gene: TRBJ2-7
abundance: -
v_gene: TRBV9
d_gene: -
CDR3aa: CASSVTVENKQYF
CDR3nt: TGTGCCAGCAGCGTAACCGTTGAAAACAAGCAGTACTTC

j_gene: TRBJ2-1
abundance: -
v_gene: TRBV6-1
d_gene: TRBD2
CDR3aa: CASSEAPTSGNPYNEQFF
CDR3nt: TGTGCCAGCAGTGAAGCGCCAACTAGCGGGAACCCCTACAATGAGCAGTTCTTC

j_gene: TRBJ2-3
abundance: -
v_gene: TRBV6-5
d_gene: TRBD2
CDR3aa: CASSSSTAGAQYF
CDR3nt: TGTGCCAGCAGTAGCTCTACCGCGGGAGCCCAGTATTTT

j_gene: TRBJ2-7
abundance: -
v_gene: TRBV27
d_gene: TRBD1
CDR3aa: CASSLSSGTGYEQYF
CDR3nt: TGTGCCAGCAGTTTATCATCCGGGACAGGCTACGAGCAGTACTTC

j_gene: TRBJ1-5
abundance: few
v_gene: TRBV27
d_gene: -
CDR3aa: CASSLQGLGNQPQHF
CDR3nt: TGTGCCAGCAGTTTACAGGGATTAGGCAATCAGCCCCAGCATTTT

j_gene: TRBJ2-7
abundance: -
v_gene: TRBV13
d_gene: -
CDR3aa: CASSPYGDRTWDEQYF
CDR3nt: TGTGCCAGCAGCCCATACGGAGACCGGACTTGGGACGAGCAGTACTTC

j_gene: TRBJ2-5
abundance: -
v_gene: TRBV4-1
d_gene: TRBD2
CDR3aa: CASSQPSREGYQETQYF
CDR3nt: TGCGCCAGCAGCCAACCCTCTCGGGAGGGGTACCAAGAGACCCAGTACTTC

j_gene: TRBJ1-2
abundance: -
v_gene: TRBV30
d_gene: TRBD1
CDR3aa: CAWTRGTGVGYTF
CDR3nt: TGTGCCTGGACGAGGGGGACAGGGGTCGGCTACACCTTC

j_gene: TRBJ2-1
abundance: -
v_gene: TRBV2
d_gene: TRBD1
CDR3aa: CASRIQGITYNEQFF
CDR3nt: TGTGCCAGCAGGATACAGGGGATCACCTACAATGAGCAGTTCTTC

j_gene: TRBJ2-5
abundance: -
v_gene: TRBV25-1
d_gene: TRBD1
CDR3aa: CASRRQGGETQYF
CDR3nt: TGTGCCAGCAGAAGACAGGGTGGAGAGACCCAGTACTTC

j_gene: TRBJ2-1
abundance: -
v_gene: TRBV6-1
d_gene: -
CDR3aa: CASSESQGYNEQFF
CDR3nt: TGTGCCAGCAGTGAGAGTCAGGGGTACAATGAGCAGTTCTTC

j_gene: TRBJ2-3
abundance: -
v_gene: TRBV14
d_gene: -
CDR3aa: CASSQDRLQDYTDTQYF
CDR3nt: TGTGCCAGCAGCCAAGACCGACTACAGGACTACACAGATACGCAGTATTTT

j_gene: TRBJ2-7
abundance: -
v_gene: TRBV14
d_gene: TRBD2
CDR3aa: CARGPRRLAGGSYSYEQYF
CDR3nt: TGTGCCAGGGGGCCCCGCAGACTAGCGGGAGGTTCTTACTCCTACGAGCAGTACTTC

j_gene: TRBJ2-5
abundance: -
v_gene: TRBV5-4
d_gene: TRBD2
CDR3aa: CASSWGLAGLQETQYF
CDR3nt: TGTGCCAGCAGCTGGGGACTAGCGGGCCTCCAAGAGACCCAGTACTTC

j_gene: TRBJ1-5
abundance: -
v_gene: TRBV19
d_gene: TRBD1
CDR3aa: CASRDLTGGLFSNQPQHF
CDR3nt: TGTGCCAGTAGGGATTTGACAGGGGGGCTCTTCAGCAATCAGCCCCAGCATTTT

j_gene: TRBJ2-7
abundance: few
v_gene: TRBV4-1
d_gene: -
CDR3aa: CASSQAQDTTYEQYF
CDR3nt: TGCGCCAGCAGCCAAGCACAGGACACCACCTACGAGCAGTACTTC

j_gene: TRBJ2-7
abundance: -
v_gene: TRBV24-1
d_gene: TRBD1
CDR3aa: CATSDPRDRVYEQYF
CDR3nt: TGTGCCACCAGTGACCCCCGGGACAGGGTATATGAGCAGTACTTC

j_gene: TRBJ2-3
abundance: -
v_gene: TRBV28
d_gene: TRBD2
CDR3aa: CASSLGGRVEDTQYF
CDR3nt: TGTGCCAGCAGTTTAGGCGGGAGGGTTGAAGATACGCAGTATTTT

j_gene: TRBJ1-1
abundance: -
v_gene: TRBV6-6
d_gene: TRBD1
CDR3aa: CASTWDRGAGVGAFF
CDR3nt: TGTGCCAGCACTTGGGACAGGGGGGCAGGGGTAGGAGCTTTCTTT

j_gene: TRBJ1-2
abundance: -
v_gene: TRBV25-1
d_gene: -
CDR3aa: CASSEGLQGYTF
CDR3nt: TGTGCCAGCAGTGAAGGCTTACAGGGCTACACCTTC

j_gene: TRBJ1-1
abundance: once
v_gene: TRBV5-4
d_gene: -
CDR3aa: CASSFSGDTEAFF
CDR3nt: TGTGCCAGCAGCTTTTCAGGGGACACTGAAGCTTTCTTT

j_gene: TRBJ2-7
abundance: -
v_gene: TRBV4-2
d_gene: TRBD2
CDR3aa: CASSQEPWTSGKFEQYF
CDR3nt: TGTGCCAGCAGCCAGGAACCCTGGACTAGCGGGAAATTCGAGCAGTACTTC

j_gene: TRBJ2-5
abundance: once
v_gene: TRBV27
d_gene: TRBD1
CDR3aa: CASSPRTGSGETQYF
CDR3nt: TGTGCCAGCAGTCCCCGGACAGGGTCTGGGGAGACCCAGTACTTC

j_gene: TRBJ2-2
abundance: -
v_gene: TRBV28
d_gene: TRBD2
CDR3aa: CASSLWTSAGELFF
CDR3nt: TGTGCCAGCAGTTTATGGACTAGCGCCGGGGAGCTGTTTTTT

j_gene: TRBJ2-7
abundance: -
v_gene: TRBV5-1
d_gene: -
CDR3aa: CASSLVVGTYEQYF
CDR3nt: TGCGCCAGCAGCTTGGTAGTCGGGACCTACGAGCAGTACTTC

j_gene: TRBJ2-1
abundance: -
v_gene: TRBV12-5
d_gene: -
CDR3aa: CASGLVSPGYNEQFF
CDR3nt: TGTGCTAGTGGTTTGGTAAGTCCCGGCTACAATGAGCAGTTCTTC

j_gene: TRBJ1-6
abundance: -
v_gene: TRBV5-6
d_gene: -
CDR3aa: CASSLYSGNNSPLHF
CDR3nt: TGTGCCAGCAGCTTGTATTCTGGCAATAATTCACCCCTCCACTTT

j_gene: TRBJ2-7
abundance: -
v_gene: TRBV6-5
d_gene: -
CDR3aa: CASIGADNNEQYF
CDR3nt: TGTGCCAGCATAGGCGCAGACAACAACGAGCAGTACTTC

j_gene: TRBJ2-5
abundance: -
v_gene: TRBV2
d_gene: TRBD2
CDR3aa: CASRTGTSGGLGSAQYF
CDR3nt: TGTGCCAGCCGTACCGGGACTAGCGGGGGGTTGGGGTCGGCCCAGTACTTC

j_gene: TRBJ2-2
abundance: -
v_gene: TRBV30
d_gene: -
CDR3aa: CAWSKRTQNTGELFF
CDR3nt: TGTGCCTGGAGTAAGAGGACACAAAACACCGGGGAGCTGTTTTTT

j_gene: TRBJ2-1
abundance: -
v_gene: TRBV2
d_gene: -
CDR3aa: CASSEVAANEQFF
CDR3nt: TGTGCCAGCAGTGAGGTAGCGGCGAATGAGCAGTTCTTC

j_gene: TRBJ2-7
abundance: once
v_gene: TRBV18
d_gene: TRBD1
CDR3aa: CASSPSTGTYEQYF
CDR3nt: TGTGCCAGCTCACCATCGACAGGGACCTACGAGCAGTACTTC

j_gene: TRBJ2-3
abundance: -
v_gene: TRBV19
d_gene: TRBD2
CDR3aa: CASSIVAGVTDTQYF
CDR3nt: TGTGCCAGTAGTATCGTAGCGGGAGTGACAGATACGCAGTATTTT

j_gene: TRBJ2-1
abundance: few
v_gene: TRBV7-6
d_gene: TRBD2
CDR3aa: CASSFSTLAGIEQFF
CDR3nt: TGTGCCAGCAGCTTCTCCACACTAGCGGGAATTGAGCAGTTCTTC

j_gene: TRBJ1-2
abundance: -
v_gene: TRBV2
d_gene: TRBD1
CDR3aa: CAGLGQGNGYTF
CDR3nt: TGTGCCGGTTTGGGACAGGGAAATGGCTACACCTTC

j_gene: TRBJ2-1
abundance: -
v_gene: TRBV11-3
d_gene: TRBD2
CDR3aa: CASSLRAGGYNEQFF
CDR3nt: TGTGCCAGCAGCTTACGAGCGGGAGGGTACAATGAGCAGTTCTTC